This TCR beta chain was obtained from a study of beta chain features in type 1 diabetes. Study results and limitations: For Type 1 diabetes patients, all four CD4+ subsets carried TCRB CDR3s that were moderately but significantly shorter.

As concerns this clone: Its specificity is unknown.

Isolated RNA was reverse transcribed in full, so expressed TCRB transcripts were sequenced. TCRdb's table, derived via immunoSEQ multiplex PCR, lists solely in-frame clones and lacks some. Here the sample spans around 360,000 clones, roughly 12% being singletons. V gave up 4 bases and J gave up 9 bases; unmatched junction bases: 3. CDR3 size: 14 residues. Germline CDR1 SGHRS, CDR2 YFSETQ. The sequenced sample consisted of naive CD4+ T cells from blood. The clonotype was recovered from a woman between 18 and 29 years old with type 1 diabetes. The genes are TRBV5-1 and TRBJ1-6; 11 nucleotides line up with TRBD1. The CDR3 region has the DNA TGCGCCAGCAGCGCGGGACAGGGGGTTTCACCCCTCCACTTT. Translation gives CASSAGQGVSPLHF.